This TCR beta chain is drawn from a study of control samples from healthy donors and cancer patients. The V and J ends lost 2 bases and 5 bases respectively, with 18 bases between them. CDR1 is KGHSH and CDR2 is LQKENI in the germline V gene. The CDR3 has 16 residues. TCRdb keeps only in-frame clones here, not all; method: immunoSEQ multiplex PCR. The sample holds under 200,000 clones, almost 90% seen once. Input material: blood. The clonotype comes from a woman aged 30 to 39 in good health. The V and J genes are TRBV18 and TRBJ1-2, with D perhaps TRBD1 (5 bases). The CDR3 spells CASSPFEGGTDYGYTF. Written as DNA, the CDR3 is TGTGCCAGCTCACCATTTGAGGGCGGGACGGATTATGGCTACACCTTC.